This entry describes one TCR beta chain. Its matching antigen is unknown. The sample comes from a study of T cell responses to AZD1222 COVID-19 vaccine. Notes on the study in general: The study found Spike-specific TCR breadth and depth rose after two AZD1222 doses. In a largely white British group with more females than males, clonal diversity was possibly underestimated.

Repertoires were generated with immunoSEQ multiplex PCR, while TCRdb's copy carries only in-frame clones and drops some. The sample lists 100,000 or so clones, around 87% occurring once. V shed 4 bases, J shed 8 bases, and the junction held 10 bases outside the gene matches. This CDR3 spans 15 amino acids. From germline, CDR1 is LGHNA and CDR2 YSLEER. The sequence was collected from an adult in good health. V is TRBV4-3 and J is TRBJ1-2; 10 bases agree with TRBD1. Material: peripheral blood, obtained on day 0 of MenACWY control vaccination. This CDR3 is CASSRWDRGREGYTF. Written as DNA, the CDR3 is TGCGCCAGCAGCCGTTGGGACAGGGGAAGGGAAGGCTACACCTTC.